One sample yielded the 6 T cell receptor beta chains listed below, sequenced in a study of blood T cell repertoires in COVID-19. Only in-frame clones appear in the TCRdb table, and some are missing; sequencing was by immunoSEQ multiplex PCR. Of around 220,000 clones in the sample, 75% to 85% are singletons; the top ten hold around 8%. The sequenced sample consisted of peripheral blood. These receptors all stem from a woman aged 80 or over with COVID-19, enrolled during active disease.

The chain joins TRBV6-6 to TRBJ2-3; D is undetermined. Germline CDR1 and CDR2: MNHNY and SVGAGI (reference sequence). V lost 6 bases, J lost 4 bases, and 8 bases lay in between. This CDR3 spans 12 amino acids. CDR3: CASSPESDTQYF. The CDR3 DNA reads as TGTGCCAGCAGCCCTGAGTCAGATACGCAGTATTTT.

This clone came up a few times. The rearrangement joins TRBV28 to TRBJ1-1; possibly TRBD1 for D (6 bases). The CDR3 extends over 15 amino acids. Germline values: CDR1 MDHEN, CDR2 SYDVKM. Trimming stripped 6 bases from V and 5 bases from J, with 19 bases between. The DNA for the CDR3 is TGTGCCAGCAGATTCTCGACAGGCGCGAGGACTGAAGCTTTCTTT. Its protein is CASRFSTGARTEAFF.

This chain uses TRBV5-6 with TRBJ2-2; a weak D match, TRBD1 (6 bases). The CDR3 is 14 amino acids. Between the trimmed V and J ends, which lost 2 bases and 5 bases, there was a span of 10 bases. Germline lookup yields CDR1 SGHDT and CDR2 YYEEEE. This chain's CDR3 is CASSLVRGTGELFF. CDR3 bases: TGTGCCAGCAGCTTAGTCAGGGGTACCGGGGAGCTGTTTTTT. Variable domain in full (rest from reference TRBV5-6 and TRBJ2-2): DAGVTQSPTHLIKTRGQQVTLRCSPKSGHDTVSWYQQALGQGPQFIFQYYEEEERQRGNFPDRFSGHQFPNYSSELNVNALLLGDSALYLCASSLVRGTGELFFGEGSRLTVL.

Concerning this clone itself: This same CDR3 is encoded by further DNA sequences in the sample. The CDR3 DNA reads as TGTGCCAGCAGGAGGACAGGGGGCACTGAAGCTTTCTTT. It encodes CASRRTGGTEAFF. J is TRBJ1-1 and V is TRBV12-3 or TRBV12-4; the match to TRBD1 covers 10 bases. V lost 6 bases and J lost 4; bases outside the gene matches: 2. The CDR3 runs 13 residues.

This chain uses TRBV5-1 with TRBJ1-1; 7 bases align to TRBD1. The CDR3 has 16 amino acids. Germline V lookup: CDR1 SGHRS, CDR2 YFSETQ. Trimming took 1 base from V and 2 from J; bases not matched to a gene: 8. The CDR3 sequence: CASSLTGVGENTEAFF. The CDR3 DNA is TGCGCCAGCAGCTTGACAGGGGTTGGGGAAAACACTGAAGCTTTCTTT.

The sample holds a few counts of this clone. The V gene is TRBV10-1, the J gene TRBJ2-7; the D gene is possibly TRBD1 (5 bases). The germline V gene encodes CDR1 WNHNN and CDR2 SYGVQD (reference sequence). V was pared by 8 bases and J by 4 bases, with 18 bases between. This CDR3 contains 14 residues. The DNA of the CDR3 is TGCGCCAGCTTTAAGGCCAGGGATTTGTACGAGCAGTACTTC. This gives the protein CASFKARDLYEQYF.